What follows are 17 T cell receptor beta chains derived from one specimen sequenced in a study of shared clonotypes between healthy human individuals (dated by TCRdb to the early 2020s). The library relied on the immunoSEQ multiplex PCR assay. The table was pulled from immuneACCESS by TCRdb, which kept in-frame rearrangements only. Such tables lose some clones; where checked, under half of the loss comes from unresolved V genes, and the rest has no known cause. Counted in this sample were around 2.1 million clones; nearly 97% of them appeared once. Of the sample, less than 0.15% is held by the ten largest clones. Sequencing used naive CD4+ T cells sorted from blood. The sample's cell subset or site label is to be understood as: CD45RA+ positively selected. The receptors shown here come from a man aged 18 to 29 in good health.

This chain connects TRBV5-1 to TRBJ1-6, with unresolved D. This CDR3 is 15 amino acids long. Trimming shortened V by 0 bases and J by 4 bases, and 8 bases separated the two germline ends. CDR1 and CDR2 (germline): SGHRS, YFSETQ. The CDR3 DNA reads as TGCGCCAGCAGCTTGGGCCAGATATATAATTCACCCCTCCACTTT. As protein: CASSLGQIYNSPLHF.

The V gene is TRBV29-1, the J gene TRBJ2-6; D unclear. CDR3 size: 14 residues. Germline-derived CDR1 and CDR2 are SQVTM and ANQGSEA. Trimming left V 5 bases short and J 1 base short, with 9 bases between. CDR3 protein: CSVIRDSGANVLTF. CDR3 in DNA: TGCAGCGTTATTAGGGATTCTGGGGCCAACGTCCTGACTTTC.

The gene calls are TRBV5-1 and TRBJ1-2; 12 positions agree with TRBD1. Germline V lookup: CDR1 SGHRS, CDR2 YFSETQ. CDR3 length: 15 amino acids. V was clipped by 4 bases and J by 4 bases; unmatched bases: 5. CDR3 bases: TGCGCCAGCAGCCCCCAGGGACAGGGGGCCTATGGCTACACCTTC. Encoded protein: CASSPQGQGAYGYTF.

The chain is built from TRBV7-6 and TRBJ1-2, with D possibly TRBD1 on 6 matching bases. Germline loops: CDR1 SGHVS, CDR2 FNYEAQ. V was trimmed by 2 bases and J by 7 bases, leaving 11 bases between them. The CDR3 runs to 13 residues. In nucleotides, the CDR3 is TGTGCCAGCAGCTTATTTTCGGACAGTGGCTACACCTTC. Residues: CASSLFSDSGYTF.

The genes are TRBV19 and TRBJ2-1, with D tentatively TRBD1 (6 bases). Germline V gene lookup returns CDR1 LNHDA and CDR2 SQIVND (reference sequence). The CDR3 totals 15 residues. V was trimmed by 2 bases and J by 0 bases, leaving 8 bases between them. In nucleotides, the CDR3 is TGTGCCAGTAGTATAATGACAGGCTCCTACAATGAGCAGTTCTTC. This sequence encodes CASSIMTGSYNEQFF.

The V and J genes are TRBV2 and TRBJ2-2; TRBD1 aligns across 8 bases. Germline lookup yields CDR1 SNHLY and CDR2 FYNNEI. This CDR3 comprises 15 residues. V lost 8 bases to trimming and J lost 5 bases; unmatched junction nucleotides: 10. The CDR3 DNA reads as TGTGCCAGCGGAAGGGCCGGGACAGGTACCGGGGAGCTGTTTTTT. Encoded protein: CASGRAGTGTGELFF.

In its sample, this clone was seen once. This chain links TRBV29-1 with TRBJ2-1, with TRBD2 as a possible D gene (6 bases). Trimming shortened V by 7 bases and J by 7 bases, and 20 bases separated the two germline ends. The CDR3 totals 14 residues. Germline V lookup: CDR1 SQVTM, CDR2 ANQGSEA. The CDR3: CSAHRDFAMNEQFF. CDR3 in DNA: TGCAGCGCTCACCGGGACTTTGCTATGAATGAGCAGTTCTTC.

The chain employs TRBV7-6 and TRBJ1-2; D is perhaps TRBD1 (6 bases). Germline values: CDR1 SGHVS, CDR2 FNYEAQ. V dropped 5 bases and J dropped 4 bases, with 17 bases sitting between them. The CDR3 runs to 15 residues. The CDR3 here is CASSPPGAGFYGYTF. The CDR3 DNA sequence: TGTGCCAGCAGCCCCCCGGGGGCGGGTTTCTATGGCTACACCTTC.

This chain uses TRBV6-6 with TRBJ1-3; no clear D. This CDR3 is 15 amino acids long. Deletions cut 7 bases from V and 0 bases from J, with 13 bases between. The germline CDR1 and CDR2 sequences are MNHNY and SVGAGI (reference sequence). The CDR3 here is CASKLPRGSGNTIYF. The CDR3 DNA follows: TGTGCCAGCAAACTACCCCGAGGCTCTGGAAACACCATATATTTT.

As to this clone: Other DNA sequences in the same sample also yield this CDR3. The chain employs TRBV30 and TRBJ2-3; D unclear. V was trimmed by 2 bases and J by 1 base, leaving 4 bases between them. CDR1 and CDR2 (germline): GTSNPN, SVGIG (reference sequence). The CDR3 is 12 residues long. The CDR3 DNA reads as TGTGCCTGGAGTCCCGGCACAGATACGCAGTATTTT. Amino acid sequence: CAWSPGTDTQYF.

The chain joins TRBV7-2 to TRBJ2-7, with a weak D call TRBD1 (5 bases). Germline lookup yields CDR1 SGHTA and CDR2 FQGNSA. V shed 1 base and J shed 5 bases, with 9 bases lying between them. The CDR3 consists of 13 residues. The CDR3 loop reads CASSLDRTHEQYF. CDR3 bases: TGTGCCAGCAGCTTAGACAGGACCCACGAGCAGTACTTC.

In DNA, the CDR3 is TGCGCCAGCAGCCCCCGGAACGTGAACACTGAAGCTTTCTTT. It translates to CASSPRNVNTEAFF. The rearrangement uses TRBV4-1 and TRBJ1-1; no clear D. V was pared by 4 bases and J by 0 bases, with 9 bases between. The CDR3 contains 14 residues. Germline CDR1 MGHRA, CDR2 YSYEKL.

The rearrangement uses TRBV30 and TRBJ1-4; D is uncertain. The CDR3 is 15 amino acids. In germline, CDR1 is GTSNPN, CDR2 SVGIG (reference sequence). V lost 3 bases, J lost 2 bases, and 13 bases lay in between. CDR3 loop: CAWSITRTTNEKLFF. The CDR3 nucleotides read TGTGCCTGGAGCATTACTCGGACGACTAATGAAAAACTGTTTTTT.

The rearrangement links TRBV19 to TRBJ1-2; tentative D call: TRBD1 (5 bases). The CDR3 covers 14 residues. The V gene's germline CDR1 is LNHDA and CDR2 SQIVND (reference sequence). V shed 1 base and J shed 10 bases, with 16 bases lying between them. The CDR3 reads CASSIATTGDSYTF. The CDR3 nucleotides are TGTGCCAGTAGTATAGCTACCACAGGAGACTCCTACACCTTC.

About this clone: This CDR3 is also generated by other DNA sequences in the sample. This chain connects TRBV5-1 to TRBJ2-7, with 10 bases that match TRBD1. The CDR3 extends over 16 amino acids. The V gene end was trimmed by 0 bases and the J gene end by 0 bases; junction bases not matched to a gene: 3. Germline CDR1 and CDR2: SGHRS and YFSETQ. This CDR3 reads CASSLGGQGPSYEQYF. The CDR3 region has the DNA TGCGCCAGCAGCTTGGGGGGACAGGGGCCCTCCTACGAGCAGTACTTC.

For the CDR3, the DNA is TGTGCCAGCAGTAAAGGGCGAGAACGGAATTCACCCCTCCACTTT. Translation: CASSKGRERNSPLHF. The gene calls are TRBV6-5 and TRBJ1-6; no definite D call. The CDR3 runs 15 residues. Trimming shortened V by 5 bases and J by 7 bases, and 15 bases separated the two germline ends. Per the germline V gene, CDR1 is MNHEY and CDR2 is SVGAGI.

This clone was observed a single time. This chain uses TRBV30 with TRBJ1-3; a possible D gene is TRBD1 (6 bases). V lost 1 base to trimming and J lost 4 bases, with 17 bases between them. CDR3 size: 16 residues. Germline-derived CDR1 and CDR2 are GTSNPN and SVGIG (reference sequence). The DNA of the CDR3 is TGTGCCTGGAGTGGAGGGACCCCCAGGGGAGGAAACACCATATATTTT. Amino acid sequence: CAWSGGTPRGGNTIYF. Combining the CDR3 with reference TRBV30 and TRBJ1-3 gives the whole variable domain SQTIHQWPATLVQPVGSPLSLECTVEGTSNPNLYWYRQAAGRGLQLLFYSVGIGQISSEVPQNLSASRPQDRQFILSSKKLLLSDSGFYLCAWSGGTPRGGNTIYFGEGSWLTVV.